The 19 T cell receptor beta chains below were found in one sample sequenced in a study of cytomegalovirus exposure and HLA in healthy donors. The PCR used 60 Vbeta and 13 Jbeta primers. Here immunoSEQ multiplex PCR was the method, and the copy in TCRdb shows in-frame clones only, minus some. Its listing shows about 160,000 clones. The sequencing input was PBMCs. The receptors shown here come from a woman between 55 and 75 years old in good health and CMV-seronegative.

J is TRBJ1-4 and V is TRBV7-9; a possible D gene is TRBD1 (5 bases). Germline assignment: CDR1 SEHNR and CDR2 FQNEAQ (reference sequence). The CDR3 covers 15 residues. V gave up 4 bases and J gave up 8 bases, with 17 bases separating them. In nucleotides, the CDR3 is TGTGCCAGCAGCTCCAGAGGGAGGGAGGGGGAAAAACTGTTTTTT. Protein sequence: CASSSRGREGEKLFF. Drawing the rest from reference TRBV7-9 and TRBJ1-4, the complete variable domain is DTGVSQNPRHKITKRGQNVTFRCDPISEHNRLYWYRQTLGQGPEFLTYFQNEAQLEKSRLLSDRFSAERPKGSFSTLEIQRTEQGDSAMYLCASSSRGREGEKLFFGSGTQLSVL.

V gene TRBV2 combines with J gene TRBJ1-6, with unresolved D. Trimming left V 10 bases short and J 7 bases short, with 14 bases between. Germline CDR1 and CDR2: SNHLY and FYNNEI. The CDR3 is 13 residues long. CDR3: CATSEQLNSPLHF. CDR3 bases: TGTGCCACCTCGGAGCAGCTGAATTCACCCCTCCACTTT.

The chain carries TRBV5-1 and TRBJ2-1; 11 nucleotides agree with TRBD1. Germline CDR1 is SGHRS and CDR2 is YFSETQ. J lost 6 bases, V lost 3 bases, and 11 bases had no gene match. This CDR3 has 17 amino acids. CDR3 bases: TGCGCCAGCAGCTCAAATCGAATGGGACAGGGGGTCAATGAGCAGTTCTTC. This translates into CASSSNRMGQGVNEQFF.

This rearrangement joins TRBV7-2 to TRBJ1-2; D is possibly TRBD1 (5 bases). The V gene lost 2 bases and the J gene lost 4 bases, with 17 bases spanning the gap. The germline CDR1 and CDR2 sequences are SGHTA and FQGNSA. The CDR3 runs 16 residues. As DNA, the CDR3 is TGTGCCAGCAGCTTATATGAGACAAGCACAGGCTATGGCTACACCTTC. Translated: CASSLYETSTGYGYTF.

The gene calls are TRBV5-4 and TRBJ1-2; D is uncertain. The CDR3 totals 13 residues. V lost 1 base and J 3 bases, leaving 7 bases between the germline ends. Germline V lookup: CDR1 SGHNT, CDR2 YYREEE (reference sequence). CDR3 sequence (DNA): TGTGCCAGCAGCTTGAGTACGGACTATGGCTACACCTTC. Amino acids: CASSLSTDYGYTF. Looking up the rest from reference TRBV5-4 and TRBJ1-2 gives the full variable domain: ETGVTQSPTHLIKTRGQQVTLRCSSQSGHNTVSWYQQALGQGPQFIFQYYREEENGRGNFPPRFSGLQFPNYSSELNVNALELDDSALYLCASSLSTDYGYTFGSGTRLTVV.

The J gene is TRBJ2-7, the V gene TRBV2; 8 bases line up with TRBD1. The CDR3 consists of 15 residues. Per germline, CDR1 SNHLY and CDR2 FYNNEI. The ends lost 6 bases at V and 4 bases at J; junction bases unmatched: 11. CDR3 nucleotide sequence: TGTGCCAGCAGCGCCGACAGGGGAACAGAATACGAGCAGTACTTC. This translates into CASSADRGTEYEQYF.

The chain combines TRBV5-4 with TRBJ1-4; the D is unclear. Germline CDR1 reads SGHNT; CDR2 reads YYREEE (reference sequence). V dropped 2 bases and J dropped 2 bases, with 13 bases sitting between them. The CDR3 totals 16 residues. CDR3 protein: CASSLEPRNTNEKLFF. The CDR3 region has the DNA TGTGCCAGCAGCTTAGAGCCCCGTAACACTAATGAAAAACTGTTTTTT.

The rearrangement uses TRBV2 and TRBJ1-4; TRBD1 might be the D (6 bases). V dropped 7 bases and J dropped 4 bases, with 16 bases sitting between them. The length of the CDR3 is 15 residues. Germline V gene lookup returns CDR1 SNHLY and CDR2 FYNNEI. The CDR3 coding sequence is TGTGCCAGCAAGGAGGGGGGGGGCAGTAATGAAAAACTGTTTTTT. It encodes CASKEGGGSNEKLFF.

The CDR3 DNA reads as TGTGCCAGCAGGCCATGGGGGGGGCTACAGGAGACCCAGTACTTC. It specifies CASRPWGGLQETQYF. This chain connects TRBV5-4 to TRBJ2-5; a possible D gene is TRBD2 (7 bases). CDR3 length: 15 amino acids. Germline values: CDR1 SGHNT, CDR2 YYREEE (reference sequence). The V end lost 5 bases, the J end lost 5 bases, and 19 bases lay between the germline ends.

The gene calls are TRBV7-9 and TRBJ2-1; D not certain. The CDR3 totals 12 residues. Germline values: CDR1 SEHNR, CDR2 FQNEAQ (reference sequence). Trimming removed 5 bases at V and 1 base at J, with 3 bases between. CDR3 coding DNA: TGTGCCAGCAGCCGTTCCTACAATGAGCAGTTCTTC. Its protein is CASSRSYNEQFF.

The V gene is TRBV2, the J gene TRBJ2-5, with 7 bases identical to TRBD2. V was pared by 3 bases and J by 3 bases, with 13 bases of the junction left unmatched. There are 17 residues in the CDR3. Germline CDR1 is SNHLY and CDR2 is FYNNEI. CDR3 sequence reads: CASSEGLQSGTKETQYF. The DNA for the CDR3 is TGTGCCAGCAGTGAGGGACTCCAAAGCGGGACGAAAGAGACCCAGTACTTC. Full variable domain (remainder filled in from reference TRBV2 and TRBJ2-5): EPEVTQTPSHQVTQMGQEVILRCVPISNHLYFYWYRQILGQKVEFLVSFYNNEISEKSEIFDDQFSVERPDGSNFTLKIRSTKLEDSAMYFCASSEGLQSGTKETQYFGPGTRLLVL.

The chain couples TRBV4-1 to TRBJ2-5; unclear D gene. This CDR3 spans 20 amino acids. Germline lookup yields CDR1 MGHRA and CDR2 YSYEKL. Trimming shortened V by 1 base and J by 2 bases, and 26 bases separated the two germline ends. CDR3 DNA: TGCGCCAGCAGCCAAGGTTTCCCCTCAGACCGACTTCACCCACAAGAGACCCAGTACTTC. Its translation: CASSQGFPSDRLHPQETQYF.

This sequence joins TRBV7-2 and TRBJ2-7, with TRBD1 matching over 8 bases. The CDR3 loop spans 14 amino acids. Germline V gene lookup returns CDR1 SGHTA and CDR2 FQGNSA. V lost 5 bases, J lost 4 bases, and 7 bases stayed unmatched. CDR3 residues: CASSPDRGRYEQYF. In DNA form, the CDR3 reads TGTGCCAGCAGCCCCGACAGGGGTCGGTACGAGCAGTACTTC.

The chain joins TRBV11-2 to TRBJ2-1; TRBD1 agrees at 8 bases. With V trimmed by 5 bases and J by 5 bases, 5 bases remained unmatched. The CDR3 consists of 14 residues. CDR1 is SGHAT, CDR2 FQNNGV, per germline. The CDR3 here is CASSRGQVNNEQFF. The CDR3 nucleotides are TGTGCCAGCAGCCGGGGACAGGTAAACAATGAGCAGTTCTTC.

The chain is built from TRBV5-1 and TRBJ1-2; 8 positions agree with TRBD1. The ends lost 4 bases at V and 3 bases at J; junction bases unmatched: 5. This CDR3 spans 14 amino acids. The germline V gene has CDR1 SGHRS and CDR2 YFSETQ. In DNA form, the CDR3 reads TGCGCCAGCAGCCGGGGACAGGCAGACTATGGCTACACCTTC. This gives the protein CASSRGQADYGYTF.

The chain has TRBV7-3 and TRBJ1-1; D gene uncertain. CDR1 SGHTA and CDR2 FQGTGA come from the germline V gene. Trimming removed 1 base from V and 3 bases from J, with 6 bases in between. The CDR3 length is 13 residues. The CDR3 nucleotides are TGTGCCAGCAGCTTAAGCGACTACACTGAAGCTTTCTTT. It specifies CASSLSDYTEAFF.

The chain recombines TRBV9 with TRBJ2-7; no clear D gene. CDR1 is SGDLS and CDR2 is YYNGEE in the germline V gene. The V end lost 0 bases, the J end lost 4 bases, and 11 bases lay between the germline ends. CDR3 size: 14 residues. In DNA, the CDR3 is TGTGCCAGCAGCGTAGGCCCTCCCGGGTACGAGCAGTACTTC. Translated: CASSVGPPGYEQYF.

V and J are TRBV4-1 and TRBJ1-2; D gene ambiguous. Germline V gene lookup returns CDR1 MGHRA and CDR2 YSYEKL. The CDR3 is 13 amino acids. The V end lost 0 bases, the J end lost 8 bases, and 10 bases lay between the germline ends. DNA for the CDR3: TGCGCCAGCAGCCAAGAGTCGGGAAGGGGCTACACCTTC. It codes for CASSQESGRGYTF.

The chain is built from TRBV7-9 and TRBJ1-2; TRBD1 matches 7 bases. Germline V gives CDR1 SEHNR, CDR2 FQNEAQ (reference sequence). The CDR3 sequence is 13 residues long. Losses at the gene ends were 5 bases for V and 2 bases for J; bases not matched to a gene: 2. The CDR3: CASSETGNYGYTF. In DNA form, the CDR3 reads TGTGCCAGCAGCGAGACAGGGAACTATGGCTACACCTTC.